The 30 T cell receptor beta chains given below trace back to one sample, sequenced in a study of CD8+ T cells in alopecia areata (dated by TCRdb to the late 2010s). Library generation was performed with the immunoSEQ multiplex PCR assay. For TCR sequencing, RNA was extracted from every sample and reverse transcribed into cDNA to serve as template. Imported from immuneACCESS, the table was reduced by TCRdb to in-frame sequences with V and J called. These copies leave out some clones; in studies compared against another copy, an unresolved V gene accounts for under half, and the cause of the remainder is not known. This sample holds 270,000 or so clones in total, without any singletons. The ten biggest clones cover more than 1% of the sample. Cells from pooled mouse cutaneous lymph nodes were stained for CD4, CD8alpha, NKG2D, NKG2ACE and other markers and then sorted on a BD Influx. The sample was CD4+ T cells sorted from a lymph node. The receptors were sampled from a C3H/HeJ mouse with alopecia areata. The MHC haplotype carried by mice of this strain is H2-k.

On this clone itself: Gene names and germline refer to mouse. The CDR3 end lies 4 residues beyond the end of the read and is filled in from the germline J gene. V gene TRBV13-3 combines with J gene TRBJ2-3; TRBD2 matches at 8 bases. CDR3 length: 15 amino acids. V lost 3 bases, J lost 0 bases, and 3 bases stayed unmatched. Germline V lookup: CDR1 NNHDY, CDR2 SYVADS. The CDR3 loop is CASSVDWASAETLYF. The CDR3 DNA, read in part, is TGTGCCAGCAGTGTGGACTGGGCTAGTGCAGAA.

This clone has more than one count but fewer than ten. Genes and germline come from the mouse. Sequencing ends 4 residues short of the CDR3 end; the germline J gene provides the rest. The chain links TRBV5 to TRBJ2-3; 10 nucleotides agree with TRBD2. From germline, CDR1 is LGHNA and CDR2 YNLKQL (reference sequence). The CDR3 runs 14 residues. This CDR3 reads CASSPWGGEETLYF. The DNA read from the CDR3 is TGTGCCAGCAGCCCCTGGGGGGGCGAAGAA.

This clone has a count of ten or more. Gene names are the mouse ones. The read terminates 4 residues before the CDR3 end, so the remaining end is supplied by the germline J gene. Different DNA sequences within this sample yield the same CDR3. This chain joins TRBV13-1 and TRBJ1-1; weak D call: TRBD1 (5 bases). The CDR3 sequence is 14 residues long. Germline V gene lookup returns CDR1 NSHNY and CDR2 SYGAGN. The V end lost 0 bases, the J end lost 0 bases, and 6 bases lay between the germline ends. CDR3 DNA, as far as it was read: TGTGCCAGCAGTGATGGACAGACAAACACA. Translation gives CASSDGQTNT. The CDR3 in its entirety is CASSDGQTNTEVFF.

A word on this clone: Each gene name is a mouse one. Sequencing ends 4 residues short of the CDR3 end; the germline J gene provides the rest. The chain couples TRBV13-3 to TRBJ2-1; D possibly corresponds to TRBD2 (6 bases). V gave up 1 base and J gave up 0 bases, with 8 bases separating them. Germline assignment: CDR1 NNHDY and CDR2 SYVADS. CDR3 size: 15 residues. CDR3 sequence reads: CASSDLGINYAEQFF. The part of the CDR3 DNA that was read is TGTGCCAGCAGTGATCTGGGGATTAACTATGCT.

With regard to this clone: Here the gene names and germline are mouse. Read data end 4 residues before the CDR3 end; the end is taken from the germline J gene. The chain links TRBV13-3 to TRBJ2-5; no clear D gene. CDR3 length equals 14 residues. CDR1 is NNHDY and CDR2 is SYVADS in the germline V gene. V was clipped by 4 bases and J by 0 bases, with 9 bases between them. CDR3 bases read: TGTGCCAGCAGTAAGGTAGTTAACCAAGAC. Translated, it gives CASSKVVNQD. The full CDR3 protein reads CASSKVVNQDTQYF.

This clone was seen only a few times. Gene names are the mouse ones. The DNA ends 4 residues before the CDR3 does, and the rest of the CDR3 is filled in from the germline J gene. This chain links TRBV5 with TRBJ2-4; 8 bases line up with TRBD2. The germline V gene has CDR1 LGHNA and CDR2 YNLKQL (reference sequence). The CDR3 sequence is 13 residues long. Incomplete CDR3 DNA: TGTGCCAGCAGCCACTGGGGGGAAAAC. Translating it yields CASSHWGEN. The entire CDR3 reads CASSHWGENTLYF.

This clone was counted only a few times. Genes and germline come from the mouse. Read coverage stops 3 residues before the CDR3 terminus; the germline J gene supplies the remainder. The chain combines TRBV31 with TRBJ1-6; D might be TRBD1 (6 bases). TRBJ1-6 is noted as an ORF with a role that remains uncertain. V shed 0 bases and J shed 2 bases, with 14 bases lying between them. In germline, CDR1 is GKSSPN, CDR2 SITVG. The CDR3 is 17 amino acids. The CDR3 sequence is CAWSLGAGEAYNSPLYF. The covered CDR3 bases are TGTGCCTGGAGTCTAGGTGCAGGGGAGGCCTATAATTCGCCC.

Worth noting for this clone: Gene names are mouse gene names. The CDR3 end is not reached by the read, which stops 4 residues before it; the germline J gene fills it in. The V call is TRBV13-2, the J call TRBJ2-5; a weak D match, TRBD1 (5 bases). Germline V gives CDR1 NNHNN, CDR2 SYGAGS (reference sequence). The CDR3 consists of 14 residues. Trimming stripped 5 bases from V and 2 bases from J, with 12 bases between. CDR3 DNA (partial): TGTGCCAGCGGGGAGGGGTATGGCCAAGAC. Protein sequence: CASGEGYGQD. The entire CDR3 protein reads CASGEGYGQDTQYF.

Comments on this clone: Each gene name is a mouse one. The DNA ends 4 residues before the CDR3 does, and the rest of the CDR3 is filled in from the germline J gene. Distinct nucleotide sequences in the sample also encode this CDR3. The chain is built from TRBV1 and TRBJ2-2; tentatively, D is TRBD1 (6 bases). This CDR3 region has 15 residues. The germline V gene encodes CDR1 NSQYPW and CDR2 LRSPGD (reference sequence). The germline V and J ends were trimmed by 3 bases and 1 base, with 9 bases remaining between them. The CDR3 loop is CTCSAPGQNTGQLYF. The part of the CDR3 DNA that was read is TGCACCTGCAGTGCTCCGGGACAAAACACCGGG.

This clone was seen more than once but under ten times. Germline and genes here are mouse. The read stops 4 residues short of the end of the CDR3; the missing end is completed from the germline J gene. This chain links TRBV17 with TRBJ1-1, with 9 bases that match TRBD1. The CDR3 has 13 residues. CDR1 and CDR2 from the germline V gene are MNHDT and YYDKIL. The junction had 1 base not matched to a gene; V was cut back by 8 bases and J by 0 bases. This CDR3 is CASGDRANTEVFF. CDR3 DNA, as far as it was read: TGTGCTAGCGGGGACAGGGCAAACACA.

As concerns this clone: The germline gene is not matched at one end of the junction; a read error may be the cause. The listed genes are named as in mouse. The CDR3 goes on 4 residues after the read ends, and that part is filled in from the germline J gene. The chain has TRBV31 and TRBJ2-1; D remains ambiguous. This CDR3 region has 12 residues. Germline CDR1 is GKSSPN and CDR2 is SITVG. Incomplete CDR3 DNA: TGTACCTGGAGTCGAGACAATGCT. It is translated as CTWSRDNA. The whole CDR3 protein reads CTWSRDNAEQFF.

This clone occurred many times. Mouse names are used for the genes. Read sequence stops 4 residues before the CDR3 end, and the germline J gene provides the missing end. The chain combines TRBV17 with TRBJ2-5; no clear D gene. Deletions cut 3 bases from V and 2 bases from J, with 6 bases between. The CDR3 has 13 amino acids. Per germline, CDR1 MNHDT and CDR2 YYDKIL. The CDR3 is CASSSLSQDTQYF. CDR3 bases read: TGTGCTAGCAGTAGTCTGTCCCAAGAC.

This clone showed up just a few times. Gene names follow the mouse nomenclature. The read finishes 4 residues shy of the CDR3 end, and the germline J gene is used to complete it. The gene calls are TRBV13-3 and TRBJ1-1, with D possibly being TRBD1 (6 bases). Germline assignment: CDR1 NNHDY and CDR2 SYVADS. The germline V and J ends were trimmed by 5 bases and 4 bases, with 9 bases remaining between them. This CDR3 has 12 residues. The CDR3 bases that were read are TGTGCCAGCAGCCACAGGGCCACA. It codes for CASSHRAT. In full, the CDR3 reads CASSHRATEVFF.

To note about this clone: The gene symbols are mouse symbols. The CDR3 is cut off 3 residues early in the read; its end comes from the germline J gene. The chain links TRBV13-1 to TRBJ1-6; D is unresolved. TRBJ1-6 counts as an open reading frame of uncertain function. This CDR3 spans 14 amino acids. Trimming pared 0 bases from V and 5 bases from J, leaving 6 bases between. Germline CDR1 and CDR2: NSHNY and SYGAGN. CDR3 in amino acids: CASSDASHNSPLYF. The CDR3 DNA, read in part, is TGTGCCAGCAGTGATGCCAGTCATAATTCGCCC.

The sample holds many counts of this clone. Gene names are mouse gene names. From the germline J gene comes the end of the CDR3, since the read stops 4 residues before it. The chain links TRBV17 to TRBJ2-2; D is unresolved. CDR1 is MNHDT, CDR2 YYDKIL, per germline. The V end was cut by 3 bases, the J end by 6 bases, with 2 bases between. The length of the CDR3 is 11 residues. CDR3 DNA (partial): TGTGCTAGCAGTAGTGCCGGG. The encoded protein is CASSSAG. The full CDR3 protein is CASSSAGQLYF.

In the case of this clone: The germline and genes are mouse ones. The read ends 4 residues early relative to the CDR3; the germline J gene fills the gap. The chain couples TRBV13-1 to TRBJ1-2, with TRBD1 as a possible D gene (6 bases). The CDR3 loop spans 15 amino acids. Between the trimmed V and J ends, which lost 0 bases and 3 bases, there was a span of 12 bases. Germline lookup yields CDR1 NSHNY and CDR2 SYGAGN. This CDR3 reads CASSDGAGEDSDYTF. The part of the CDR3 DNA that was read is TGTGCCAGCAGTGATGGCGCAGGGGAGGACTCC.

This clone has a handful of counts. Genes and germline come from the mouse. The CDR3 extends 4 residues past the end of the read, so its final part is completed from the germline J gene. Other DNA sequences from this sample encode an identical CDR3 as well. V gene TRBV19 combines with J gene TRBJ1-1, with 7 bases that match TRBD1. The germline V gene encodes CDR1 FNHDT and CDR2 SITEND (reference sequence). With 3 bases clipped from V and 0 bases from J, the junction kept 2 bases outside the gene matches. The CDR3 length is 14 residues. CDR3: CASSRTGTNTEVFF. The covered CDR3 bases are TGTGCCAGCAGTAGGACAGGAACAAACACA.

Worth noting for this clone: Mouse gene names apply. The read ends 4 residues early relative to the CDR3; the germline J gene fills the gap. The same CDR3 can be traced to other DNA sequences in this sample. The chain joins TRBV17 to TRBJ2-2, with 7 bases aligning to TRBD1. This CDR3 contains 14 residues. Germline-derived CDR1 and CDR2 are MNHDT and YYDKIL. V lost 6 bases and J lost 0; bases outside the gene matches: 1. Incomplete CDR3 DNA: TGTGCTAGCAGGGGGACAGCAAACACCGGG. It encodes CASRGTANTG. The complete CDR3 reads CASRGTANTGQLYF.

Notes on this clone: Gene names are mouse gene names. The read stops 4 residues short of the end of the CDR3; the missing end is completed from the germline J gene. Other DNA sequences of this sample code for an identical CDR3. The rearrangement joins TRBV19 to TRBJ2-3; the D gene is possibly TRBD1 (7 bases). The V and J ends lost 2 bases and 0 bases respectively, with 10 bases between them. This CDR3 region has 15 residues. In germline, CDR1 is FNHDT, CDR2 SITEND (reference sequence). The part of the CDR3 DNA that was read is TGTGCCAGCAGTATTAGGGGGCCTAGTGCAGAA. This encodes CASSIRGPSAE. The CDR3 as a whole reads CASSIRGPSAETLYF.

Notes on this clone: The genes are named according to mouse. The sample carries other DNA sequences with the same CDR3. The CDR3 loop is CASSILGGFAEQFF. Incomplete CDR3 DNA: TGTGCCAGCAGTATCCTGGGGGGTTTTGCT. The genes are TRBV19 and TRBJ2-1; 8 nucleotides agree with TRBD2. The read ends 4 residues shy of where the CDR3 ends; the end is completed using the germline J gene. Germline CDR1 is FNHDT and CDR2 is SITEND (reference sequence). This CDR3 has 14 residues. V dropped 2 bases and J dropped 6; count of bases not matched to a gene: 4. The whole variable domain, remainder taken from reference TRBV19 and TRBJ2-1, is GGIITQTPKFLIGQEGQKLTLKCQQNFNHDTMYWYRQDSGKGLRLIYYSITENDLQKGDLSEGYDASREKKSSFSLTVTSAQKNEMAVFLCASSILGGFAEQFFGPGTRLTVL.

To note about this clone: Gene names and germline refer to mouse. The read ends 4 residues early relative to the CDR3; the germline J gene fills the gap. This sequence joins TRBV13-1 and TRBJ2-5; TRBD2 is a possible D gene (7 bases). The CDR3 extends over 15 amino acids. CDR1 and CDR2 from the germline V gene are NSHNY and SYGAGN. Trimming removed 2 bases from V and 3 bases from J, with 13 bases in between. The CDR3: CASSEWGARQDTQYF. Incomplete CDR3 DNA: TGTGCCAGCAGTGAATGGGGGGCGAGGCAAGAC.

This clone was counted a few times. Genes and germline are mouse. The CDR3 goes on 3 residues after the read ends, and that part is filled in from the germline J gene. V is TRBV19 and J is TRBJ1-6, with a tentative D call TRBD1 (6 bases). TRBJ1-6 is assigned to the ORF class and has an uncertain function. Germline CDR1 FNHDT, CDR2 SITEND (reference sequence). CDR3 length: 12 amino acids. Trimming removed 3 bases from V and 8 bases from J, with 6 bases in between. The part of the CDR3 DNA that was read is TGTGCCAGCAGTAGGACAGATTCGCCC. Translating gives CASSRTDSP. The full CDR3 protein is CASSRTDSPLYF.

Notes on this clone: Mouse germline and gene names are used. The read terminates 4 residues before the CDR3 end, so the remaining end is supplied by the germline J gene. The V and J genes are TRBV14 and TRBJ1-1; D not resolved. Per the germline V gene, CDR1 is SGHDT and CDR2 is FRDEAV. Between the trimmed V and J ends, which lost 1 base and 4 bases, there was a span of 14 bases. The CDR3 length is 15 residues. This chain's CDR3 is CASSFPTISFTEVFF. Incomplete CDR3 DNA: TGTGCCAGCAGTTTCCCGACAATCTCTTTCACA.

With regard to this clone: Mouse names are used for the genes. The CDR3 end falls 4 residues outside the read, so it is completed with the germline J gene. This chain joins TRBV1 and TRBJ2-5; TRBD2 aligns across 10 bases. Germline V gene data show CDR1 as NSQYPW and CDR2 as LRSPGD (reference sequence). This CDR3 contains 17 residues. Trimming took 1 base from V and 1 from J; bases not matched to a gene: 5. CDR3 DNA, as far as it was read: TGCACCTGCAGTGCAGGCTGGGGGGGCGCTTACCAAGAC. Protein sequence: CTCSAGWGGAYQD. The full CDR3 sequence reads CTCSAGWGGAYQDTQYF.

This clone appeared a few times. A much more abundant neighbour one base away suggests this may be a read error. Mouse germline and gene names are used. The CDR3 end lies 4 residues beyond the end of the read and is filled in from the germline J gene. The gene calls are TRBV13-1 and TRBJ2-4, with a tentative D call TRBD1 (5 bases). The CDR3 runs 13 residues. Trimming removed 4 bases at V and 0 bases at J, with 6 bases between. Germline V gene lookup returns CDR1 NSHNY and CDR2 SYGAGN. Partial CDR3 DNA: TGTGCCAGCAGTACAGGTAGTCAAAAC. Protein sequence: CASSTGSQN. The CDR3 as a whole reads CASSTGSQNTLYF.

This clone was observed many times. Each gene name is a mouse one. The CDR3 reads CASSASGEAAEQFF. CDR3 bases read: TGTGCCAGCAGTGCCTCAGGGGAGGCTGCT. This sequence joins TRBV13-1 and TRBJ2-1; D may be TRBD1 (6 bases). The CDR3 end is not reached by the read, which stops 4 residues before it; the germline J gene fills it in. Deletions cut 3 bases from V and 6 bases from J, with 13 bases between. CDR3 length: 14 amino acids. The germline gives CDR1 NSHNY, CDR2 SYGAGN.

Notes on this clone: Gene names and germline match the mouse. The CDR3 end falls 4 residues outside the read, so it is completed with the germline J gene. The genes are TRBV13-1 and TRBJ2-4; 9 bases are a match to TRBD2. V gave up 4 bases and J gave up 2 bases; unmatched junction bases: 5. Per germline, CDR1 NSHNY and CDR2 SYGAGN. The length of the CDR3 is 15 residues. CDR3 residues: CASSLGGPLQNTLYF. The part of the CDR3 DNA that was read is TGTGCCAGCAGTTTGGGGGGGCCGCTTCAAAAC.

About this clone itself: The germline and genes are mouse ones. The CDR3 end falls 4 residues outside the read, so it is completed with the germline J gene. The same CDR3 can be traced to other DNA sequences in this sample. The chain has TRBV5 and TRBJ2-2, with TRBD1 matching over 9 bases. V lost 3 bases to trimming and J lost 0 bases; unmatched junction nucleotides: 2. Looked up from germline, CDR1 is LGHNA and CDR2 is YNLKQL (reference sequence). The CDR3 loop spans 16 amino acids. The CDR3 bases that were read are TGTGCCAGCAGCCAGGGGACAGGGACAAACACCGGG. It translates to CASSQGTGTNTG. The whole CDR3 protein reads CASSQGTGTNTGQLYF.

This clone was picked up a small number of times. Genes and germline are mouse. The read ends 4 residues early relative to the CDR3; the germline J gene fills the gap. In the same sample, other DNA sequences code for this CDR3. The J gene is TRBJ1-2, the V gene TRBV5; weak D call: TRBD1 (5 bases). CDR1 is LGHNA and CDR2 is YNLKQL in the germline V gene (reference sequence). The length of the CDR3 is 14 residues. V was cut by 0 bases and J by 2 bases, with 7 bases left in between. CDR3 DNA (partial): TGTGCCAGCAGCCAAGATCCAGGGAACTCC. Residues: CASSQDPGNS. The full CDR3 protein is CASSQDPGNSDYTF.

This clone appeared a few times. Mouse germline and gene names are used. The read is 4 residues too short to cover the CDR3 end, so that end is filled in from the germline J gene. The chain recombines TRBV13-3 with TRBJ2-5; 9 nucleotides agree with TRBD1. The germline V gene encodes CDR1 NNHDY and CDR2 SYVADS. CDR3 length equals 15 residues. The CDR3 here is CASSEEDRGKDTQYF. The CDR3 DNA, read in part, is TGTGCCAGCAGTGAAGAGGACAGGGGAAAAGAC.